Each of the 26 T cell receptor beta chains below was sequenced from the same sample in a study of technical replicates of blood from several donors. Method: immunoSEQ multiplex PCR; TCRdb's copy keeps in-frame clones and lacks some. The table shows approximately 81,000 clones, with 96% occurring only once. The sequencing sample was made of T cells isolated from PBMCs. These receptors were collected from a human donor in good health.

The chain is built from TRBV19 and TRBJ2-7; D is perhaps TRBD2 (7 bases). From germline, CDR1 is LNHDA and CDR2 SQIVND (reference sequence). The ends were cut back, 5 bases at V and 3 bases at J, with 14 bases in the middle. CDR3 length: 14 amino acids. The CDR3 loop is CASSRGARFYEQYF. The CDR3 nucleotides read TGTGCCAGTAGTCGGGGGGCACGATTCTACGAGCAGTACTTC.

The CDR3 loop reads CASSRDFTDTQYF. In DNA, the CDR3 is TGTGCCAGCAGCCGGGACTTCACAGATACGCAGTATTTT. V is TRBV6-1 and J is TRBJ2-3, with a possible D match to TRBD2 (6 bases). The CDR3 covers 13 residues. Germline CDR1 MNHNS, CDR2 SASEGT. V lost 6 bases and J 2 bases, leaving 9 bases between the germline ends.

The chain carries TRBV7-8 and TRBJ2-5; 7 bases line up with TRBD1. The CDR3 extends over 15 amino acids. V was pared by 5 bases and J by 4 bases, with 10 bases of the junction left unmatched. The germline gives CDR1 SGHVS, CDR2 FQNEAQ. The CDR3 protein is CASSPRGTAVETQYF. CDR3 DNA: TGTGCCAGCAGCCCCAGAGGGACAGCTGTAGAGACCCAGTACTTC.

The V gene is TRBV29-1, the J gene TRBJ1-2; no clear D gene. The CDR3 has 14 amino acids. The germline V gene has CDR1 SQVTM and CDR2 ANQGSEA. Trimming left V 4 bases short and J 7 bases short, with 19 bases between. Here the CDR3 reads CSVAGGRAGSGYTF. In nucleotides, the CDR3 is TGCAGCGTTGCTGGTGGGCGGGCGGGAAGTGGCTACACCTTC.

The V and J genes are TRBV28 and TRBJ2-7; TRBD2 matches 9 bases. V shed 10 bases and J 1 base; nucleotides not matched to a gene: 8. This CDR3 spans 14 amino acids. The germline CDR1 and CDR2 sequences are MDHEN and SYDVKM. CDR3 sequence: CATVTAGGSYEQYF. DNA of the CDR3: TGTGCCACCGTGACAGCGGGAGGATCCTACGAGCAGTACTTC.

The gene calls are TRBV7-8 and TRBJ2-2, with D possibly matching TRBD1 (6 bases). The germline V and J ends were trimmed by 5 bases and 4 bases, with 20 bases remaining between them. The germline CDR1 and CDR2 sequences are SGHVS and FQNEAQ. The CDR3 spans 17 residues. The CDR3 DNA reads TGTGCCAGCAGCCAAAATGTAGGGACAAGATCCACCGGGGAGCTGTTTTTT. Residues: CASSQNVGTRSTGELFF.

The chain carries TRBV4-1 and TRBJ2-5; 8 nucleotides match TRBD2. V trimming: 5 bases; J trimming: 3 bases; junction bases outside the gene matches: 11. The germline V gene has CDR1 MGHRA and CDR2 YSYEKL. The CDR3 length is 16 residues. CDR3 amino acids: CASSFLSSGGEETQYF. The CDR3 region has the DNA TGCGCCAGCAGCTTCCTTAGCTCGGGAGGGGAAGAGACCCAGTACTTC.

This chain links TRBV28 with TRBJ2-7; D is ambiguous. Germline CDR1 and CDR2: MDHEN and SYDVKM. The length of the CDR3 is 11 residues. V shed 7 bases and J shed 7 bases, with 11 bases lying between them. CDR3 sequence (DNA): TGTGCCAGCACCACTACGAGGGAGCAGTACTTC. Residues: CASTTTREQYF.

This chain joins TRBV7-6 and TRBJ1-4; 8 nucleotides align to TRBD1. Germline CDR1 SGHVS, CDR2 FNYEAQ. This CDR3 comprises 19 residues. The ends lost 2 bases at V and 0 bases at J; junction bases unmatched: 11. CDR3 sequence: CASSLTYRDRIATNEKLFF. CDR3 DNA sequence: TGTGCCAGCAGCTTAACATACCGGGACAGGATTGCAACTAATGAAAAACTGTTTTTT.

The rearrangement uses TRBV10-1 and TRBJ1-1, with D possibly being TRBD1 (6 bases). With 3 bases removed from V and 4 bases from J, the gap between germline ends came to 9 bases. The CDR3 has 13 amino acids. Germline V lookup: CDR1 WNHNN, CDR2 SYGVQD (reference sequence). The CDR3 reads CASSEGGITEAFF. In DNA, the CDR3 is TGCGCCAGCAGTGAAGGGGGAATCACTGAAGCTTTCTTT.

The count of this clone is one. The chain couples TRBV29-1 to TRBJ2-3; 7 bases match TRBD2. Trimming took 6 bases from V and 2 from J; bases not matched to a gene: 11. Germline CDR1 is SQVTM and CDR2 is ANQGSEA. The CDR3 loop spans 15 amino acids. In DNA form, the CDR3 reads TGCAGCGTCTCCGAGCGGGGTACGGCCACAGATACGCAGTATTTT. This sequence encodes CSVSERGTATDTQYF.

The V gene is TRBV9, the J gene TRBJ2-7; 11 nucleotides align to TRBD2. The CDR3 consists of 18 residues. V was pared by 1 base and J by 3 bases, with 12 bases of the junction left unmatched. The germline V gene encodes CDR1 SGDLS and CDR2 YYNGEE. Here the CDR3 reads CASSVREFSGTSGYEQYF. CDR3 coding DNA: TGTGCCAGCAGCGTAAGGGAGTTTTCCGGGACTAGCGGCTACGAGCAGTACTTC.

The V gene is TRBV5-1, the J gene TRBJ2-2, with D possibly matching TRBD2 (6 bases). There are 13 residues in the CDR3. V gave up 0 bases and J gave up 7 bases, with 7 bases separating them. Germline-derived CDR1 and CDR2 are SGHRS and YFSETQ. The CDR3: CASSLATSGELFF. The CDR3 nucleotides read TGCGCCAGCAGCTTGGCGACTAGCGGGGAGCTGTTTTTT.

The chain links TRBV7-2 to TRBJ2-5, with 8 bases matching TRBD2. Germline V gives CDR1 SGHTA, CDR2 FQGNSA. The CDR3 has 13 amino acids. Trimming took 2 bases from V and 5 from J; bases not matched to a gene: 1. Here the CDR3 reads CASSLQRGETQYF. As DNA, the CDR3 is TGTGCCAGCAGCTTACAGCGGGGGGAGACCCAGTACTTC.

The V and J genes are TRBV28 and TRBJ2-1; no clear D. CDR1 and CDR2 from the germline V gene are MDHEN and SYDVKM. The CDR3 has 13 amino acids. The V gene lost 2 bases and the J gene lost 9 bases, with 11 bases spanning the gap. CDR3 bases: TGTGCCAGCAGTTTAAGAGGTTTTGGTGAGCAGTTCTTC. It yields the protein CASSLRGFGEQFF.

This chain links TRBV4-2 with TRBJ2-7, with TRBD1 as a possible D gene (5 bases). The CDR3 totals 16 residues. CDR1 and CDR2 (germline): LGHNA, YNFKEQ. The V end was cut by 0 bases, the J end by 2 bases, with 14 bases between. CDR3 sequence reads: CASSQDRAGMTYEQYF. CDR3 DNA sequence: TGTGCCAGCAGCCAAGATCGGGCAGGGATGACCTACGAGCAGTACTTC.

The rearrangement links TRBV28 to TRBJ2-1, with 9 bases fitting TRBD2. CDR3 length: 15 residues. V lost 7 bases, J lost 6 bases, and 10 bases stayed unmatched. The germline CDR1 and CDR2 sequences are MDHEN and SYDVKM. The CDR3: CASTPTSGSVNEQFF. The CDR3 DNA follows: TGTGCCAGCACCCCTACTAGCGGGTCTGTCAATGAGCAGTTCTTC.

The CDR3 DNA follows: TGTGCCAGCAGCCCCGGCAGGTCAGAAGCTTTCTTT. Translated: CASSPGRSEAFF. The chain employs TRBV6-5 and TRBJ1-1; no clear D gene. Germline V CDR1 and CDR2: MNHEY, SVGAGI. Between the trimmed V and J ends, which lost 6 bases and 8 bases, there was a span of 13 bases. There are 12 residues in the CDR3.

J is TRBJ2-3 and V is TRBV19, with 9 positions matching TRBD2. The V gene's germline CDR1 is LNHDA and CDR2 SQIVND (reference sequence). V was pared by 5 bases and J by 5 bases, with 14 bases of the junction left unmatched. The CDR3 runs 17 residues. The CDR3 sequence: CASSASREGPSGDTQYF. Here the CDR3 DNA reads TGTGCCAGTAGTGCATCGCGGGAGGGCCCATCAGGAGATACGCAGTATTTT.

The chain uses TRBV28 and TRBJ1-5, with D maybe TRBD1 (5 bases). The CDR3 covers 15 residues. Trimming shortened V by 5 bases and J by 3 bases, and 14 bases separated the two germline ends. Germline CDR1 is MDHEN and CDR2 is SYDVKM. CDR3 DNA sequence: TGTGCCAGCAGTCCAGACAGAGCGCCCAATCAGCCCCAGCATTTT. Translating it yields CASSPDRAPNQPQHF. Full variable domain (remainder filled in from reference TRBV28 and TRBJ1-5): DVKVTQSSRYLVKRTGEKVFLECVQDMDHENMFWYRQDPGLGLRLIYFSYDVKMKEKGDIPEGYSVSREKKERFSLILESASTNQTSMYLCASSPDRAPNQPQHFGDGTRLSIL.

This clone appeared once. This chain's CDR3 is CASSERTGYEKLFF. The DNA for the CDR3 is TGTGCCAGCAGTGAGAGGACAGGATATGAAAAACTGTTTTTT. J is TRBJ1-4 and V is TRBV2, with 7 nucleotides matching TRBD1. This CDR3 contains 14 residues. Losses at the gene ends were 3 bases for V and 6 bases for J; bases not matched to a gene: 4. Germline V gives CDR1 SNHLY, CDR2 FYNNEI.

This rearrangement joins TRBV6-6 to TRBJ1-2; perhaps TRBD1 as D (5 bases). Trimming stripped 6 bases from V and 3 bases from J, with 11 bases between. The CDR3 totals 13 residues. Germline loops: CDR1 MNHNY, CDR2 SVGAGI (reference sequence). DNA of the CDR3: TGTGCCAGCAGCCCAACAGGAGACTATGGCTACACCTTC. This translates into CASSPTGDYGYTF.

V gene TRBV27 combines with J gene TRBJ2-1; unclear D gene. Trimming removed 8 bases from V and 7 bases from J, with 15 bases in between. This CDR3 contains 13 residues. CDR1 MNHEY and CDR2 SMNVEV come from the germline V gene (reference sequence). CDR3 DNA: TGTGCCAGCTACCCTCCTACCGGGAATGAGCAGTTCTTC. Protein sequence: CASYPPTGNEQFF.

CDR3 bases: TGCGCCAGCAGCTTGACAGAGTCGAACACCGGGGAGCTGTTTTTT. Protein sequence: CASSLTESNTGELFF. The gene calls are TRBV5-1 and TRBJ2-2; D not certain. The V end lost 1 base, the J end lost 0 bases, and 7 bases lay between the germline ends. The germline CDR1 and CDR2 sequences are SGHRS and YFSETQ. The CDR3 loop spans 15 amino acids.

The chain carries TRBV30 and TRBJ1-1; tentative D call: TRBD1 (5 bases). CDR3 length equals 14 residues. Germline CDR1 and CDR2: GTSNPN and SVGIG (reference sequence). Trimming pared 3 bases from V and 1 base from J, leaving 12 bases between. For the CDR3, the DNA is TGTGCCTGGAGAAGGGGCGGGACGAACACTGAAGCTTTCTTT. Translating it yields CAWRRGGTNTEAFF.

The chain carries TRBV14 and TRBJ1-1; 9 nucleotides agree with TRBD1. The CDR3 is made up of 15 amino acids. With 0 bases clipped from V and 2 bases from J, the junction kept 1 base outside the gene matches. Looked up from germline, CDR1 is SGHDN and CDR2 is FVKESK. CDR3: CASSQEDRGNTEAFF. CDR3 in DNA: TGTGCCAGCAGCCAAGAGGACAGGGGAAACACTGAAGCTTTCTTT.